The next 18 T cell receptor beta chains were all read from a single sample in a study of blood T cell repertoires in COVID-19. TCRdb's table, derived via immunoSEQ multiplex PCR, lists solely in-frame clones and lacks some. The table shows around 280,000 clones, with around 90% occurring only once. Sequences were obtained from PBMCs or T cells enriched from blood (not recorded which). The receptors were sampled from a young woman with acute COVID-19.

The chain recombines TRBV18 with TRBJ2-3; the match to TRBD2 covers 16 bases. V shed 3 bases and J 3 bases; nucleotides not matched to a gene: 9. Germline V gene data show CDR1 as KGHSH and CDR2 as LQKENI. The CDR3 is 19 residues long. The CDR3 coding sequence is TGTGCCAGCTCACCGCCGGGACTAGCGGGAGGGCCCTCAACAGATACGCAGTATTTT. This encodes CASSPPGLAGGPSTDTQYF.

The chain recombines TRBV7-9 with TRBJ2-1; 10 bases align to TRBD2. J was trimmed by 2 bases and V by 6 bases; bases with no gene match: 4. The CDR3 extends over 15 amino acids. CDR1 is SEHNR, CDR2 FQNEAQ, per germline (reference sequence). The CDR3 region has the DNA TGTGCCAGCAGGATTCTAGCGGGGGCCTACAATGAGCAGTTCTTC. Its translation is CASRILAGAYNEQFF.

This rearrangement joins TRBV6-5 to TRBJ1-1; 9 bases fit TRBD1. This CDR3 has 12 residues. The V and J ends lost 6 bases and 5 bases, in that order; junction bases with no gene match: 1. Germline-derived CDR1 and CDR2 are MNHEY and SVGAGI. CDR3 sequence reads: CASRDRGTEAFF. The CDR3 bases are TGTGCCAGCAGAGACAGGGGGACTGAAGCTTTCTTT.

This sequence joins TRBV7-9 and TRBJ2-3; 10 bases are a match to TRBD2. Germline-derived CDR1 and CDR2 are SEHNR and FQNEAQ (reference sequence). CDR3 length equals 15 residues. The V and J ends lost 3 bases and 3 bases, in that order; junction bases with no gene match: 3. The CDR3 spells CASSFTSGMTDTQYF. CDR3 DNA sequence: TGTGCCAGCAGCTTTACTAGCGGGATGACAGATACGCAGTATTTT.

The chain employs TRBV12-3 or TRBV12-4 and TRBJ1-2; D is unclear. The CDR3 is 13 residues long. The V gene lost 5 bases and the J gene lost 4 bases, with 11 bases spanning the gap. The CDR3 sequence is CASSGQVLYGYTF. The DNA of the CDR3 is TGTGCCAGCAGTGGCCAGGTCCTCTATGGCTACACCTTC.

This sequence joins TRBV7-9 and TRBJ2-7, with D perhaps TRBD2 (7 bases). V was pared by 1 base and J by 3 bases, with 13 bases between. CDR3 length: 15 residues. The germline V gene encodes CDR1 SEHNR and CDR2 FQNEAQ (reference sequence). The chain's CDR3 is CASSLESGTFYEQYF. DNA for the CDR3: TGTGCCAGCAGCTTAGAGAGCGGGACATTCTACGAGCAGTACTTC. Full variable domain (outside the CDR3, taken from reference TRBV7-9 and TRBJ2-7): DTGVSQNPRHKITKRGQNVTFRCDPISEHNRLYWYRQTLGQGPEFLTYFQNEAQLEKSRLLSDRFSAERPKGSFSTLEIQRTEQGDSAMYLCASSLESGTFYEQYFGPGTRLTVT.

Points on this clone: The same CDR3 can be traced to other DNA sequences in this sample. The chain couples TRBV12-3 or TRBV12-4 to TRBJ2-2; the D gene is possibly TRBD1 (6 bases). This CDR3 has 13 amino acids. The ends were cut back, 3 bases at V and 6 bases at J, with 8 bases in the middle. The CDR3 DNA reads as TGTGCCAGCAGTTTTTCAGGGGCCGGGGAGCTGTTTTTT. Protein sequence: CASSFSGAGELFF.

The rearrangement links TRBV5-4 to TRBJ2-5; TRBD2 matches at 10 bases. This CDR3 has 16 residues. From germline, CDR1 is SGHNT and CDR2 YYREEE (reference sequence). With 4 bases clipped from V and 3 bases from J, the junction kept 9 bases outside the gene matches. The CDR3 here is CASSPLKAGGEETQYF. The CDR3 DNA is TGTGCCAGCAGCCCCCTGAAAGCGGGGGGGGAAGAGACCCAGTACTTC. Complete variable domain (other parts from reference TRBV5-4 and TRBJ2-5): ETGVTQSPTHLIKTRGQQVTLRCSSQSGHNTVSWYQQALGQGPQFIFQYYREEENGRGNFPPRFSGLQFPNYSSELNVNALELDDSALYLCASSPLKAGGEETQYFGPGTRLLVL.

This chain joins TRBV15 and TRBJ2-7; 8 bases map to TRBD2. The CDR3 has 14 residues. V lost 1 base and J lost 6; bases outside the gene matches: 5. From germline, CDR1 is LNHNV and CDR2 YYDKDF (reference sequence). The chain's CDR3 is CATSRVSGSVEQYF. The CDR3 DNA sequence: TGTGCCACCAGCAGAGTCAGCGGGAGTGTCGAGCAGTACTTC.

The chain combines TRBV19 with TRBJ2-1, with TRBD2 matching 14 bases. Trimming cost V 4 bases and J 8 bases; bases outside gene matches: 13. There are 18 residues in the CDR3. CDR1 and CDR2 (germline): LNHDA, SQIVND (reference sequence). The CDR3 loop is CASSTSGLAGASSDEQFF. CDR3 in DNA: TGTGCCAGTAGTACCTCGGGACTAGCGGGAGCCTCGTCAGATGAGCAGTTCTTC.

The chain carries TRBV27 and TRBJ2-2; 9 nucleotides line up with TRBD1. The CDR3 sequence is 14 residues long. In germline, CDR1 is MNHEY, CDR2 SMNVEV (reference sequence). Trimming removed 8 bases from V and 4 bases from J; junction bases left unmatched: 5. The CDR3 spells CASSQGAVTGELFF. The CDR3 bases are TGTGCCAGCTCACAGGGGGCAGTCACCGGGGAGCTGTTTTTT.

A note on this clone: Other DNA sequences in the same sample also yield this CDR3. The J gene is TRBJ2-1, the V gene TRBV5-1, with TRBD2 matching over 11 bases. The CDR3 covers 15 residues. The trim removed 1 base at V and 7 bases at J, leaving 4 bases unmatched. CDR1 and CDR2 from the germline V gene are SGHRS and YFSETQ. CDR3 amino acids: CASSLTSGGGNEQFF. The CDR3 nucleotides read TGCGCCAGCAGCTTGACTAGCGGGGGTGGTAATGAGCAGTTCTTC.

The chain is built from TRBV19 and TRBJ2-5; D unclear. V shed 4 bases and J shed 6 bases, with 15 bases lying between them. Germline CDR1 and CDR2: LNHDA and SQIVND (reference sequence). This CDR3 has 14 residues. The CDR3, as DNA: TGTGCCAGTAGTACCCCTCCGAACAGCAAGACCCAGTACTTC. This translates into CASSTPPNSKTQYF.

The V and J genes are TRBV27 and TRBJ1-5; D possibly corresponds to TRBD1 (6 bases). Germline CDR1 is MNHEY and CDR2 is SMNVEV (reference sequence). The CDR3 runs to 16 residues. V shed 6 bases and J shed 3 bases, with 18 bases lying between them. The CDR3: CASSRTSGQYNQPQHF. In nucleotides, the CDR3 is TGTGCCAGCAGCCGTACTTCTGGACAGTACAATCAGCCCCAGCATTTT.

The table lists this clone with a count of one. The CDR3 here is CAWAMGGAHGYTF. CDR3 nucleotides: TGTGCCTGGGCGATGGGGGGGGCGCATGGCTACACCTTC. The chain carries TRBV30 and TRBJ1-2; D is perhaps TRBD1 (6 bases). CDR1 and CDR2 (germline): GTSNPN, SVGIG (reference sequence). V was shortened by 5 bases and J by 6 bases, with 16 bases between the two germline ends. The CDR3 runs to 13 residues.

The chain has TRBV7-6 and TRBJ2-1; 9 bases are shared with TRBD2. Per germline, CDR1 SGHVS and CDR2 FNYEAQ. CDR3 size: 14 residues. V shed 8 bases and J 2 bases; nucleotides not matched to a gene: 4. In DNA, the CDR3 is TGTGCCAGCCAAGGCGGGAGGGCCTACAATGAGCAGTTCTTC. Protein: CASQGGRAYNEQFF. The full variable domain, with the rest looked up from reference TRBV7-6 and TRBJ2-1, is GAGVSQSPRYKVTKRGQDVALRCDPISGHVSLYWYRQALGQGPEFLTYFNYEAQQDKSGLPNDRFSAERPEGSISTLTIQRTEQRDSAMYRCASQGGRAYNEQFFGPGTRLTVL.

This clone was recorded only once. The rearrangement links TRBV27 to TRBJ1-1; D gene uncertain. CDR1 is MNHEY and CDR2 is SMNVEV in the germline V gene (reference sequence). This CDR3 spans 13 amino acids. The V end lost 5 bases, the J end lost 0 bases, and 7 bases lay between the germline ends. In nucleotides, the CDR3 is TGTGCCAGCAGTGGCGGAATGAACACTGAAGCTTTCTTT. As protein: CASSGGMNTEAFF.

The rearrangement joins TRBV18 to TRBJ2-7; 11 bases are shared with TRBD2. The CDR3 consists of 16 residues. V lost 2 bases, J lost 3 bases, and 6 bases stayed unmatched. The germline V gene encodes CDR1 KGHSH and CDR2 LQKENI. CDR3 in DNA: TGTGCCAGCTCACCAAGTGGGACTAGCGGAGACTACGAGCAGTACTTC. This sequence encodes CASSPSGTSGDYEQYF.